This T cell receptor (beta chain) was identified during a study of blood T cell repertoires in COVID-19. Data came from immunoSEQ multiplex PCR; TCRdb stores just in-frame clones and leaves some out. The repertoire consists of about 380,000 clones, with 88% occurring once and the leading ten covering less than 1.5%. The CDR3 is 18 amino acids. After removal of 0 bases from V and 2 bases from J, the junction contained 13 bases not matched to a gene. Germline V gives CDR1 SGDLS, CDR2 YYNGEE. Study members were between about 18 and 89 years old and lived in 20 to 30 US regions. Recovered status in Cohort 3 required two negative PCRs, clearance, or symptom resolution.

This sequence was found in a woman between 18 and 30 years old who had recovered from COVID-19. The chain uses TRBV9 and TRBJ1-2, with TRBD1 matching 7 bases. Specimen: PBMCs or T cells enriched from blood (not recorded which). CDR3 DNA sequence: TGTGCCAGCAGCGTAGGGAATGGCAGGGGGAATTGGAACTATGGCTACACCTTC. Translated: CASSVGNGRGNWNYGYTF.